This entry lists 20 T cell receptor beta chains sequenced from one sample in a study of early T cells in non-severe SARS-CoV-2 infection. In TCRdb, the 5' RACE reads were re-called with MiXCR into one record per CDR3 protein. This table has 65,000 to 85,000 distinct CDR3 sequences, approximately 10% appearing once. The sequenced sample was whole blood. These receptors came from an adult who was a healthcare worker with PCR-confirmed SARS-CoV-2 infection or an uninfected control (not recorded which).

This clonotype was seen only a few times. The J gene is TRBJ1-2, the V gene TRBV20-1, with D perhaps matching TRBD1 (6 bases). Trimming pared 7 bases from V and 0 bases from J, leaving 12 bases between. The CDR3 covers 13 residues. CDR1 is DFQATT, CDR2 SNEGSKA, per germline (reference sequence). The CDR3 sequence is CSVGKGANYGYTF. The CDR3 nucleotides are TGCAGTGTAGGGAAGGGGGCTAACTATGGCTACACCTTC.

This clonotype has a count of ten or more. J is TRBJ2-3 and V is TRBV11-2, with 14 bases aligning to TRBD2. This CDR3 has 15 amino acids. In germline, CDR1 is SGHAT, CDR2 FQNNGV. The J segment lost 6 bases and the V segment lost 5 bases, leaving 4 bases of the junction unmatched. CDR3 protein: CASSLGLAGVDTQYF. In DNA, the CDR3 is TGTGCCAGCAGCCTGGGACTAGCGGGAGTCGATACGCAGTATTTT.

This clonotype occurred many times. V gene TRBV7-8 combines with J gene TRBJ2-1; TRBD2 agrees at 8 bases. CDR3 length: 15 residues. V gave up 3 bases and J gave up 7 bases; unmatched junction bases: 8. Germline V gene sequence: CDR1 SGHVS, CDR2 FQNEAQ. CDR3 in amino acids: CASSFSSGSRNEQFF. The DNA of the CDR3 is TGTGCCAGCAGCTTCTCCAGCGGGAGTCGGAATGAGCAGTTCTTC.

This clonotype was seen ten or more times. The rearrangement uses TRBV14 and TRBJ2-1; D is unresolved. Trimming pared 4 bases from V and 2 bases from J, leaving 15 bases between. CDR3 length: 16 amino acids. The germline CDR1 and CDR2 sequences are SGHDN and FVKESK. DNA for the CDR3: TGTGCCAGCAGCCTCATGGGCGGCCGAACCTACAATGAGCAGTTCTTC. Translation gives CASSLMGGRTYNEQFF.

At least ten counts were recorded for this clonotype. This rearrangement joins TRBV7-9 to TRBJ2-3; D perhaps matches TRBD1 (6 bases). V shed 5 bases and J shed 2 bases, with 14 bases lying between them. CDR1 is SEHNR, CDR2 FQNEAQ, per germline (reference sequence). The CDR3 is 15 residues long. CDR3 DNA sequence: TGTGCCAGCAGCCGCCGGGACACACACACAGATACGCAGTATTTT. Protein product: CASSRRDTHTDTQYF.

As to this clonotype: A much more abundant neighbour one base away suggests this may be a read error. The V call is TRBV5-6, the J call TRBJ1-2; D unresolved. V was cut by 4 bases and J by 10 bases, with 20 bases left in between. Germline CDR1 and CDR2: SGHDT and YYEEEE. The CDR3 length is 14 residues. CDR3 sequence reads: CASSRYGIAPFYTF. The CDR3 coding sequence is TGTGCCAGCAGCAGATACGGGATAGCCCCATTCTACACCTTC.

This clonotype turned up a few times. CDR3 protein: CSVEVSPADTQYF. The CDR3 DNA follows: TGCAGCGTTGAAGTATCGCCAGCAGATACGCAGTATTTT. The chain uses TRBV29-1 and TRBJ2-3; D not certain. Per the germline V gene, CDR1 is SQVTM and CDR2 is ANQGSEA. CDR3 length equals 13 residues. V was shortened by 1 base and J by 4 bases, with 9 bases between the two germline ends.

The table lists this clonotype with many counts. The chain has TRBV9 and TRBJ2-7; either TRBD1 or TRBD2 may fit D (6 bases each). Trimming cost V 3 bases and J 0 bases, with 10 bases left between them. The CDR3 extends over 14 amino acids. CDR1 and CDR2 (germline): SGDLS, YYNGEE. The CDR3 loop is CASSDGGPSYEQYF. Written as DNA, the CDR3 is TGTGCCAGCAGCGACGGGGGCCCCTCCTACGAGCAGTACTTC.

This chain uses TRBV5-1 with TRBJ2-3; D remains ambiguous. V was pared by 0 bases and J by 4 bases, with 6 bases between. Germline V gives CDR1 SGHRS, CDR2 YFSETQ. This CDR3 contains 13 residues. The DNA of the CDR3 is TGCGCCAGCAGCTTGGGTCCCCCAGATACGCAGTATTTT. Translated, it gives CASSLGPPDTQYF.

This clonotype was observed at least ten times. The chain links TRBV12-3 or TRBV12-4 to TRBJ1-5; TRBD1 is a possible D gene (5 bases). The CDR3 loop spans 14 amino acids. Trimming removed 6 bases from V and 2 bases from J, with 11 bases in between. Here the CDR3 DNA reads TGTGCCAGCAGGGGGACTGGTGGCAATCAGCCCCAGCATTTT. Translating it yields CASRGTGGNQPQHF.

This sequence joins TRBV6-5 and TRBJ1-3; D is unclear. This CDR3 contains 13 residues. In germline, CDR1 is MNHEY, CDR2 SVGAGI. Trimming removed 6 bases from V and 4 bases from J, with 10 bases in between. The CDR3 nucleotides are TGTGCCAGCAGAGGAGGGAACGGAAACACCATATATTTT. Amino acids: CASRGGNGNTIYF.

The V gene is TRBV28, the J gene TRBJ2-7; D ambiguous. In germline, CDR1 is MDHEN, CDR2 SYDVKM. The CDR3 spans 15 residues. V dropped 2 bases and J dropped 1 base, with 12 bases sitting between them. The CDR3 protein is CASSLAPESSYEQYF. In nucleotides, the CDR3 is TGTGCCAGCAGTTTAGCCCCAGAATCATCCTACGAGCAGTACTTC.

This clonotype was picked up many times. The J gene is TRBJ2-1, the V gene TRBV15; TRBD2 aligns across 10 bases. Germline V lookup: CDR1 LNHNV, CDR2 YYDKDF (reference sequence). Trimming took 8 bases from V and 6 from J; bases not matched to a gene: 4. The length of the CDR3 is 13 residues. The CDR3 DNA follows: TGTGCCACCGGGAGCGGGAGGGCCAATGAGCAGTTCTTC. This gives the protein CATGSGRANEQFF.

This clonotype appeared many times. The chain is built from TRBV18 and TRBJ2-3; D remains ambiguous. Looked up from germline, CDR1 is KGHSH and CDR2 is LQKENI. V lost 4 bases and J 6 bases, leaving 8 bases between the germline ends. The CDR3 contains 12 residues. This chain's CDR3 is CASSQISDTQYF. As DNA, the CDR3 is TGTGCCAGCTCACAGATCTCCGATACGCAGTATTTT. The full variable domain, rest sourced from reference TRBV18 and TRBJ2-3, is NAGVMQNPRHLVRRRGQEARLRCSPMKGHSHVYWYRQLPEEGLKFMVYLQKENIIDESGMPKERFSAEFPKEGPSILRIQQVVRGDSAAYFCASSQISDTQYFGPGTRLTVL.

This clonotype was seen many times. The chain combines TRBV3-1 with TRBJ2-5, with a tentative D call TRBD2 (5 bases). The CDR3 is 17 residues long. Trimming took 4 bases from V and 2 from J, leaving 20 bases between them. Looked up from germline, CDR1 is LGHDT and CDR2 is YNNKEL (reference sequence). The CDR3 DNA follows: TGTGCCAGCAGCCCTCCCTCCTTGGGAGTACTTCAAGAGACCCAGTACTTC. Its translation is CASSPPSLGVLQETQYF.

This clonotype was detected ten times or more. The chain links TRBV28 to TRBJ1-1, with D perhaps TRBD1 (6 bases). The V end lost 6 bases, the J end lost 4 bases, and 12 bases lay between the germline ends. This CDR3 is 13 amino acids long. Germline-derived CDR1 and CDR2 are MDHEN and SYDVKM. CDR3 coding DNA: TGTGCCAGCAGAGCCTACAGGGTCACTGAAGCTTTCTTT. It is translated as CASRAYRVTEAFF.

This clonotype was found many times. This rearrangement joins TRBV28 to TRBJ1-1; tentative D call: TRBD1 (6 bases). Germline V gene lookup returns CDR1 MDHEN and CDR2 SYDVKM. Between the trimmed V and J ends, which lost 6 bases and 2 bases, there was a span of 10 bases. The CDR3 runs to 13 residues. The DNA for the CDR3 is TGTGCCAGCAGCCAACAGGGAAACACTGAAGCTTTCTTT. Protein: CASSQQGNTEAFF. Filled out from reference TRBV28 and TRBJ1-1, the complete variable domain reads DVKVTQSSRYLVKRTGEKVFLECVQDMDHENMFWYRQDPGLGLRLIYFSYDVKMKEKGDIPEGYSVSREKKERFSLILESASTNQTSMYLCASSQQGNTEAFFGQGTRLTVV.

The chain uses TRBV29-1 and TRBJ2-1; D possibly corresponds to TRBD2 (6 bases). The germline V gene has CDR1 SQVTM and CDR2 ANQGSEA. Trimming left V 7 bases short and J 6 bases short, with 16 bases between. The length of the CDR3 is 13 residues. CDR3 in DNA: TGCAGCGATACTAGCTCCCCCCGCAATGAGCAGTTCTTC. Protein product: CSDTSSPRNEQFF.

The sample holds a few counts of this clonotype. The rearrangement uses TRBV18 and TRBJ2-7; D gene unclear. Trimming removed 3 bases at V and 6 bases at J, with 12 bases between. The germline CDR1 and CDR2 sequences are KGHSH and LQKENI. The CDR3 sequence is 13 residues long. The CDR3 sequence: CASSPSPGGEQYF. Here the CDR3 DNA reads TGTGCCAGCTCACCGTCTCCAGGCGGCGAGCAGTACTTC.

The chain employs TRBV7-9 and TRBJ2-1; D is perhaps TRBD1 (6 bases). The CDR3 is 14 amino acids. CDR1 is SEHNR, CDR2 FQNEAQ, per germline (reference sequence). The V end was cut by 5 bases, the J end by 1 base, with 9 bases between. The CDR3 loop reads CASSPQGSYNEQFF. The CDR3, as DNA: TGTGCCAGCAGCCCTCAGGGGTCCTACAATGAGCAGTTCTTC.